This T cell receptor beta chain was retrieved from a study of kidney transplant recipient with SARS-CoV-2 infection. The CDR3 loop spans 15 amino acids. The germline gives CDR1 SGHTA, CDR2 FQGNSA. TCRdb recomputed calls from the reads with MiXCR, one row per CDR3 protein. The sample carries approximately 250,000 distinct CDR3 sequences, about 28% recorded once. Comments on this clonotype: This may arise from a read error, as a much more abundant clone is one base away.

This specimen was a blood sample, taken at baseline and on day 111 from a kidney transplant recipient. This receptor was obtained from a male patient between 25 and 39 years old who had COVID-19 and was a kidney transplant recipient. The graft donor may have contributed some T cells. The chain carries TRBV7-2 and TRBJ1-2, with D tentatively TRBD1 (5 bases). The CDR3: CASSPRQYTNCGYTF. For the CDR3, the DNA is TGTGCCAGCAGCCCCCGACAGTACACTAACTGTGGCTACACCTTC.